The rows below give T cell receptor beta chains drawn from one sample of a study of blood T cells in healthy people across ages. Each CDR3 protein gets one entry after TCRdb re-called the 5' RACE reads with MiXCR. The repertoire includes 1.5 million to 2 million distinct CDR3 sequences, around 48% of them detected once, and over 2% sits in the top ten. Sequencing was done on a sample of blood. All receptors derive from a woman in her thirties or forties in good health. Both conserved end residues are part of each CDR3. A D gene is named only where the DNA matches it firmly. Not all rows give a size; the values are once, few, many and, for expanded clones, a class.

clone_size	j_call	d_call	v_call	cdr3_aa	cdr3_nt
.	TRBJ1-1	.	TRBV14	CASSQVGGGITEAFF	TGTGCCAGCAGCCAAGTCGGGGGTGGGATCACTGAAGCTTTCTTT
.	TRBJ2-7	TRBD1	TRBV27	CASRPGQGVGEQYF	TGTGCCAGCAGGCCGGGACAGGGGGTCGGCGAGCAGTACTTC
few	TRBJ2-6	TRBD1	TRBV20-1	CSARDPTGGGSGANVLTF	TGCAGTGCTAGAGACCCGACAGGGGGCGGCTCTGGGGCCAACGTCCTGACTTTC
few	TRBJ2-6	.	TRBV7-2	CASSLGPRGSGANVLTF	TGTGCCAGCAGCCTTGGTCCCCGGGGCTCTGGGGCCAACGTCCTGACTTTC
.	TRBJ1-2	.	TRBV9	CASSVAHVGYGYTF	TGTGCCAGCAGCGTAGCTCATGTAGGTTATGGCTACACCTTC
.	TRBJ2-7	.	TRBV20-1	CSALGTKYEQYF	TGCAGTGCTCTCGGGACAAAATACGAGCAGTACTTC
few	TRBJ2-5	.	TRBV20-1	CSARVSRETQYF	TGCAGTGCTAGAGTTAGCCGGGAGACCCAGTACTTC
.	TRBJ1-1	.	TRBV6-2/TRBV6-3	CASIQGWETEAFF	TGTGCCAGCATCCAGGGTTGGGAGACTGAAGCTTTCTTT
.	TRBJ2-6	.	TRBV6-1	CASSRRPGTGSGANVLTF	TGTGCCAGCAGTCGACGTCCCGGGACGGGCTCTGGGGCCAACGTCCTGACTTTC
.	TRBJ1-2	.	TRBV24-1	CATGGAGDYGYTF	TGTGCCACGGGGGGCGCGGGGGACTATGGCTACACCTTC
.	TRBJ1-2	TRBD1	TRBV6-5	CASSARTGNYGYTF	TGTGCCAGCAGTGCCCGGACAGGGAACTATGGCTACACCTTC
.	TRBJ2-1	.	TRBV5-1	CASSEFSGRDNEQFF	TGCGCCAGCAGCGAATTTAGCGGCAGGGACAATGAGCAGTTCTTC
few	TRBJ1-2	.	TRBV10-3	CAISDGGRGYTF	TGTGCCATCAGCGACGGGGGTCGTGGCTACACCTTC
once	TRBJ1-2	TRBD1	TRBV28	CASRWTGGVSYGYTF	TGTGCCAGCAGATGGACAGGGGGCGTTAGTTATGGCTACACCTTC
.	TRBJ1-6	.	TRBV27	CASAYGWARDNSPLHF	TGTGCCAGCGCCTATGGTTGGGCGAGGGATAATTCACCCCTCCACTTT
.	TRBJ2-1	.	TRBV6-2/TRBV6-3	CASSFLSGPYNEQFF	TGTGCCAGCAGTTTTCTCAGCGGACCCTACAATGAGCAGTTCTTC
.	TRBJ1-2	TRBD1	TRBV20-1	CSVQGGAGQGVFYGYTF	TGCAGTGTTCAGGGGGGCGCAGGGCAGGGAGTTTTCTATGGCTACACCTTC
.	TRBJ2-5	.	TRBV14	CASSQVAGTAQYF	TGTGCCAGCAGCCAAGTAGCCGGTACGGCCCAGTACTTC
few	TRBJ1-2	.	TRBV24-1	CATSEAGFEYGYTF	TGTGCCACCAGTGAGGCAGGGTTTGAATATGGCTACACCTTC
.	TRBJ2-5	TRBD2	TRBV5-6	CASSLRRSGGQETQYF	TGTGCCAGCAGCCTACGACGCAGCGGGGGACAAGAGACCCAGTACTTC
.	TRBJ2-1	.	TRBV20-1	CSERKETQFF	TGCAGTGAGAGGAAGGAGACCCAGTTCTTC
.	TRBJ1-5	.	TRBV6-2/TRBV6-3	CASSYQAAPQHF	TGTGCCAGCAGTTACCAGGCAGCTCCCCAGCATTTT
.	TRBJ2-5	.	TRBV2	CASSEALTGLRETQYF	TGTGCCAGCAGTGAAGCCCTTACAGGGTTGCGAGAGACCCAGTACTTC
many	TRBJ2-6	.	TRBV28	CASSLNRAGANVLTF	TGTGCCAGCAGTCTGAACAGGGCTGGGGCCAACGTCCTGACTTTC
few	TRBJ2-1	TRBD2	TRBV7-9	CASSPGTSGVEEQFF	TGTGCCAGCAGCCCCGGGACTAGCGGGGTCGAGGAGCAGTTCTTC
.	TRBJ2-1	.	TRBV6-2/TRBV6-3	CASSFDGTRNEQFF	TGTGCCAGCAGTTTTGATGGGACTCGCAATGAGCAGTTCTTC
.	TRBJ2-3	.	TRBV6-5	CASKKGLTVYTDTQYF	TGTGCCAGCAAGAAAGGGTTGACAGTCTACACAGATACGCAGTATTTT
few	TRBJ1-1	.	TRBV29-1	CSVEGRNTEAFF	TGCAGCGTTGAAGGGAGGAACACTGAAGCTTTCTTT
.	TRBJ2-5	TRBD1	TRBV27	CASSLWGQNKETQYF	TGTGCCAGCAGTTTATGGGGACAGAATAAAGAGACCCAGTACTTC
few	TRBJ1-2	TRBD1	TRBV3-1	CASSHFPGRTGVYGYTF	TGTGCCAGCAGCCATTTCCCGGGGCGGACAGGGGTCTATGGCTACACCTTC
.	TRBJ1-2	.	TRBV15	CATSREDGYGYTF	TGTGCCACCAGCAGAGAGGATGGGTATGGCTACACCTTC